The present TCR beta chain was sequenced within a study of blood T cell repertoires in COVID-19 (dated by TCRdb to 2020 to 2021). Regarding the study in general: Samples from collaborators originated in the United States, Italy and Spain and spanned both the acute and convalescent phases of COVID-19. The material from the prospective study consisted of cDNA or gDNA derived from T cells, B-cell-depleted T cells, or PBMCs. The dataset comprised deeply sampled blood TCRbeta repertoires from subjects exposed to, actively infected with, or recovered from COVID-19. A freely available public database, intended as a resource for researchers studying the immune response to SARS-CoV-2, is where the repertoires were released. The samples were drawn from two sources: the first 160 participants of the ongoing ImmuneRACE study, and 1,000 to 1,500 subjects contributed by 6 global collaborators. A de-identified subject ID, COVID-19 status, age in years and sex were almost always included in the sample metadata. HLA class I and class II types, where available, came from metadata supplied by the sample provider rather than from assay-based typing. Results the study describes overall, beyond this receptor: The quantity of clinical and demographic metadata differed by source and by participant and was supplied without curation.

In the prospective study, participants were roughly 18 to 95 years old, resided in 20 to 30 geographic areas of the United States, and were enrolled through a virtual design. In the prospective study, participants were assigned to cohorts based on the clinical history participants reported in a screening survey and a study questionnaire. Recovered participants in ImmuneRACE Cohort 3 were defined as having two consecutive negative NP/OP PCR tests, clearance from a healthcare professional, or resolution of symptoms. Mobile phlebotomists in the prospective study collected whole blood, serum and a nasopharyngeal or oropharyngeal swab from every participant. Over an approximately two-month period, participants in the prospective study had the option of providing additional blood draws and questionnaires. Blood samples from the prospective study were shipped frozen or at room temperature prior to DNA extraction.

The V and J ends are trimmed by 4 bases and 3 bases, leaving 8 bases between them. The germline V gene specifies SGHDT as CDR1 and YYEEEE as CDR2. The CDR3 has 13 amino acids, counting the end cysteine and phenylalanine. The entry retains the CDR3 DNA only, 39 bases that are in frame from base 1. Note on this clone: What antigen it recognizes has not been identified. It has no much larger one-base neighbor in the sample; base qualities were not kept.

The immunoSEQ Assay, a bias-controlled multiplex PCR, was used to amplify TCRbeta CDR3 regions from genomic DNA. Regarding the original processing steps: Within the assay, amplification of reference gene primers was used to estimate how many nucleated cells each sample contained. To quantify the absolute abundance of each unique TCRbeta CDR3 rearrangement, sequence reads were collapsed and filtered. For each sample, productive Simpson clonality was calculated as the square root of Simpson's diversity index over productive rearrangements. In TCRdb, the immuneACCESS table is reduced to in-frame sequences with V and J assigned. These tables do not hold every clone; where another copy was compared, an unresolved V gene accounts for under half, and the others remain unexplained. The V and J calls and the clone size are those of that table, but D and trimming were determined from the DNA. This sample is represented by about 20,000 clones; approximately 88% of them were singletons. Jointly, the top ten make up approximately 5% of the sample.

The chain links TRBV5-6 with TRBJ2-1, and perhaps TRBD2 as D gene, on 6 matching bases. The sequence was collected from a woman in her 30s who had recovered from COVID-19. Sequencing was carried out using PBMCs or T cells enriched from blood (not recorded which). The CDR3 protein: CASSPGDYNEQFF. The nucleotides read TGTGCCAGCAGCCCGGGGGACTACAATGAGCAGTTCTTC.